The 2 T cell receptor beta chains presented below share a single source sample, sequenced in a study of OX40 agonist ivuxolimab in advanced cancers. Clones were read by immunoSEQ multiplex PCR, and TCRdb kept only the in-frame ones, dropping some. This sample yields around 74,000 clones, of which approximately 84% are seen a single time; around 0.5% belongs to the top ten. The sequences come from CD4+ or CD8+ T cells sorted from blood, collected in a trial of the OX40 agonist ivuxolimab. The receptors come from an adult with an advanced solid tumor such as melanoma, head and neck, liver or kidney cancer.

J is TRBJ2-5 and V is TRBV18; TRBD2 is a possible D gene (5 bases). Trimming took off 6 bases at V and 2 bases at J, with 10 bases between the two ends. This CDR3 comprises 13 residues. Germline CDR1 is KGHSH and CDR2 is LQKENI. This CDR3 reads CASSLAWQETQYF. CDR3 in DNA: TGTGCCAGCTCCTTAGCGTGGCAAGAGACCCAGTACTTC.

The J gene is TRBJ1-2, the V gene TRBV6-4, with D perhaps TRBD1 (6 bases). This CDR3 comprises 17 residues. Trimming removed 3 bases from V and 7 bases from J, with 24 bases in between. The germline V gene encodes CDR1 MRHNA and CDR2 SNTAGT. The CDR3 spells CASSDSYHLQGFTGYTF. CDR3 DNA sequence: TGTGCCAGCAGTGATTCTTACCACCTACAGGGATTCACTGGCTACACCTTC.